These 8 T cell receptor beta chains were sequenced from one sample in a study of blood T cell repertoires in COVID-19. Some clones are missing from TCRdb's copy, which holds only in-frame ones; the method was immunoSEQ multiplex PCR. In the table there are fewer than 65,000 clones, roughly 85% of which are singletons. Material: peripheral blood. Every receptor here comes from a human donor in a cohort sampled during active COVID-19.

The CDR3 region has the DNA TGTGCCAGCAGTTACTCGAAAGGGGGCTATGGCTACACCTTC. Amino acid sequence: CASSYSKGGYGYTF. The rearrangement uses TRBV6-5 and TRBJ1-2; perhaps TRBD1 as D (6 bases). The V end lost 0 bases, the J end lost 4 bases, and 9 bases lay between the germline ends. The CDR3 is 14 residues long. Germline CDR1 and CDR2: MNHEY and SVGAGI.

The V call is TRBV15, the J call TRBJ2-5; TRBD2 might be the D (5 bases). V lost 3 bases, J lost 4 bases, and 12 bases lay in between. The CDR3 covers 14 residues. The germline CDR1 and CDR2 sequences are LNHNV and YYDKDF (reference sequence). The CDR3: CATSRVTRGETQYF. CDR3 sequence (DNA): TGTGCCACCAGCAGGGTGACTCGGGGAGAGACCCAGTACTTC.

This clone came up once. The CDR3 sequence is CASSPAGGLLNEKLFF. The CDR3 DNA reads TGTGCCAGCAGCCCAGCAGGGGGCCTTCTTAATGAAAAACTGTTTTTT. This sequence joins TRBV7-8 and TRBJ1-4; 8 nucleotides line up with TRBD1. CDR1 is SGHVS and CDR2 is FQNEAQ in the germline V gene. Trimming removed 5 bases from V and 4 bases from J; junction bases left unmatched: 9. The CDR3 sequence is 16 residues long.

The chain uses TRBV30 and TRBJ2-1; the match to TRBD1 covers 10 bases. CDR1 and CDR2 from the germline V gene are GTSNPN and SVGIG (reference sequence). V lost 1 base to trimming and J lost 7 bases; unmatched junction nucleotides: 19. The CDR3 extends over 19 amino acids. The CDR3 region has the DNA TGTGCCTGGAGTGGTGAGACAGGGGGCAAGTCCCTCGTTTGGAATGAGCAGTTCTTC. It specifies CAWSGETGGKSLVWNEQFF.

The CDR3 DNA sequence: TGTGCCAGCAGCCCGTTGGGACAGGGTCTCAATGAGCAGTTCTTC. It is translated as CASSPLGQGLNEQFF. The chain combines TRBV7-2 with TRBJ2-1; TRBD1 agrees at 9 bases. The CDR3 contains 15 residues. Trimming took 5 bases from V and 6 from J; bases not matched to a gene: 8. Per germline, CDR1 SGHTA and CDR2 FQGNSA.

The chain links TRBV3-1 (or the pseudogene TRBV3-2) to TRBJ2-7; D is uncertain. Germline V CDR1 and CDR2: LGHDT, YNNKEL (reference sequence). CDR3 length: 14 residues. The V gene lost 2 bases and the J gene lost 1 base, with 9 bases spanning the gap. The CDR3 DNA sequence: TGTGCCAGCAGCCAACAGTCCCTTTCCTACGAGCAGTACTTC. Translated, it gives CASSQQSLSYEQYF.

By frequency in the sample, this clone is medium-sized. The V and J genes are TRBV7-8 and TRBJ2-3; D unresolved. Trimming pared 1 base from V and 6 bases from J, leaving 8 bases between. Germline V gives CDR1 SGHVS, CDR2 FQNEAQ. This CDR3 is built from 13 residues. The CDR3 nucleotides are TGTGCCAGCAGCTTAGGGTCGAGGGATACGCAGTATTTT. Its translation is CASSLGSRDTQYF.

V gene TRBV29-1 combines with J gene TRBJ2-1, with a tentative D call TRBD2 (6 bases). Germline V gene lookup returns CDR1 SQVTM and CDR2 ANQGSEA. Trimming shortened V by 5 bases and J by 9 bases, and 20 bases separated the two germline ends. The CDR3 is made up of 14 amino acids. CDR3 DNA: TGCAGCGTTCGGGTGGCTAGCGACTTGGTTGAGCAGTTCTTC. It specifies CSVRVASDLVEQFF.